These 9 T cell receptor beta chains originate from one sample sequenced in a study of Ad26.COV2.S vaccination and SARS-CoV-2 variants. Described treatment: approximately 18 received Ad26.COV2.S at low or high dose, single or two shots; about five received placebo; per-sample allocation not given. At day 63 after the first vaccine or placebo injection, samples were drawn. Assay: immunoSEQ multiplex PCR; the TCRdb copy retains only in-frame clones and omits some. Seen here are around 450,000 clones, approximately 90% observed once, and the top ten hold over 1.5%. The sequencing here drew on peripheral blood, taken in a trial of Ad26.COV2.S vaccine versus placebo. Source of these receptors: a person aged 18-65 years who received the Ad26.COV2.S COVID-19 vaccine or a placebo.

The V and J genes are TRBV5-1 and TRBJ1-2; D is unclear. CDR3 length: 13 residues. Germline V gives CDR1 SGHRS, CDR2 YFSETQ. The V gene lost 0 bases and the J gene lost 8 bases, with 11 bases spanning the gap. CDR3 bases: TGCGCCAGCAGCTTGGACGGCTTAGAGGGCTACACCTTC. Its protein product is CASSLDGLEGYTF.

V gene TRBV9 combines with J gene TRBJ2-1, with 7 bases aligning to TRBD1. The CDR3 is made up of 13 amino acids. CDR1 SGDLS and CDR2 YYNGEE come from the germline V gene. Trimming at V came to 0 bases and at J to 6 bases, leaving 0 bases not matched to a gene. This CDR3 is CASSVGDSNEQFF. The CDR3 nucleotides are TGTGCCAGCAGCGTAGGGGACAGCAATGAGCAGTTCTTC.

This sequence joins TRBV18 and TRBJ1-6; maybe TRBD1 (5 bases). Trimming removed 6 bases from V and 5 bases from J, with 8 bases in between. Germline V gives CDR1 KGHSH, CDR2 LQKENI. CDR3 length equals 13 residues. The CDR3 bases are TGTGCCAGCTCTGTACAGGATAATTCACCCCTCCACTTT. It encodes CASSVQDNSPLHF.

V gene TRBV9 combines with J gene TRBJ1-4; D is possibly TRBD1 (5 bases). Trimming removed 0 bases at V and 3 bases at J, with 9 bases between. The germline CDR1 and CDR2 sequences are SGDLS and YYNGEE. The CDR3 contains 15 residues. CDR3 coding DNA: TGTGCCAGCAGCGTAGGGCCGGGACCTAATGAAAAACTGTTTTTT. As protein: CASSVGPGPNEKLFF.

This clone has just a few counts. The chain links TRBV4-3 to TRBJ1-4; TRBD1 might be the D (6 bases). CDR1 and CDR2 from the germline V gene are LGHNA and YSLEER. The CDR3 runs 18 residues. Trimming pared 4 bases from V and 6 bases from J, leaving 24 bases between. The CDR3 DNA reads as TGCGCCAGCAGCCGATACCGGGACGGGGGCAAGACGGATGAAAAACTGTTTTTT. Residues: CASSRYRDGGKTDEKLFF.

In the case of this clone: Additional DNA sequences in this sample encode the identical CDR3. CDR3 in DNA: TGTGCCAGCTCACCAGTCTACAATGAGCAGTTCTTC. Encoded protein: CASSPVYNEQFF. The rearrangement joins TRBV18 to TRBJ2-1; D gene uncertain. Looked up from germline, CDR1 is KGHSH and CDR2 is LQKENI. The V and J ends lost 2 bases and 3 bases respectively, with 2 bases between them. This CDR3 is 12 amino acids long.

The rearrangement links TRBV7-6 to TRBJ2-7; D assignment may be TRBD1 or TRBD2 (5 bases each). Trimming removed 5 bases from V and 4 bases from J, with 18 bases in between. CDR3 length equals 15 residues. Germline loops: CDR1 SGHVS, CDR2 FNYEAQ. CDR3 coding DNA: TGTGCCAGCAGCCCCCGGAGTGGGGGTGGTTACGAGCAGTACTTC. Amino acid sequence: CASSPRSGGGYEQYF.

V usage is TRBV19 and J usage is TRBJ1-5, with 8 bases identical to TRBD1. The germline gives CDR1 LNHDA, CDR2 SQIVND (reference sequence). CDR3 length equals 15 residues. Germline trimming cut 7 bases from V and 2 bases from J; bases unmatched to any gene: 7. CDR3 amino acids: CASKSTGGGNQPQHF. The CDR3 DNA is TGTGCCAGTAAAAGTACAGGGGGTGGCAATCAGCCCCAGCATTTT.

CDR3 sequence (DNA): TGTGCCAGTGAACAGGGGTTTAATGAAAAACTGTTTTTT. Its translation is CASEQGFNEKLFF. The V call is TRBV2, the J call TRBJ1-4; 7 positions agree with TRBD1. The germline CDR1 and CDR2 sequences are SNHLY and FYNNEI. This CDR3 spans 13 amino acids. With 9 bases clipped from V and 4 bases from J, the junction kept 5 bases outside the gene matches.